This entry lists 11 T cell receptor beta chains sequenced from one sample in a study of T cell responses to AZD1222 COVID-19 vaccine. Data came from immunoSEQ multiplex PCR; TCRdb stores just in-frame clones and leaves some out. The sample lists about 59,000 clones; roughly 84% were seen once. The input for sequencing was peripheral blood, taken on day 0 of AZD1222 vaccination. Receptors were obtained from an adult in good health.

The rearrangement joins TRBV6-6 to TRBJ1-2; D gene ambiguous. CDR3 length equals 15 residues. V lost 0 bases to trimming and J lost 2 bases, with 10 bases between them. Germline CDR1 and CDR2: MNHNY and SVGAGI (reference sequence). The CDR3 DNA follows: TGTGCCAGCAGTTACTCTCAAGGGATAAACTATGGCTACACCTTC. Its translation: CASSYSQGINYGYTF.

The chain carries TRBV19 and TRBJ1-3; TRBD1 matches 7 bases. The CDR3 covers 15 residues. In germline, CDR1 is LNHDA, CDR2 SQIVND (reference sequence). J was trimmed by 0 bases and V by 3 bases; bases with no gene match: 2. CDR3 protein: CASSIAGGSGNTIYF. CDR3 nucleotides: TGTGCCAGTAGTATTGCAGGGGGCTCTGGAAACACCATATATTTT.

The chain recombines TRBV10-3 with TRBJ2-5; 9 positions agree with TRBD1. The CDR3 contains 14 residues. Losses at the gene ends were 3 bases for V and 4 bases for J; bases not matched to a gene: 3. Germline V lookup: CDR1 ENHRY, CDR2 SYGVKD. The CDR3 DNA is TGTGCCATCAGTGAAGGACAGGGGTTAGAGACCCAGTACTTC. Translation gives CAISEGQGLETQYF.

V usage is TRBV29-1 and J usage is TRBJ2-1; 9 bases are a match to TRBD1. CDR1 and CDR2 (germline): SQVTM, ANQGSEA. The CDR3 consists of 15 residues. Losses at the gene ends were 0 bases for V and 7 bases for J; bases not matched to a gene: 7. The chain's CDR3 is CSVEERGQGLNEQFF. CDR3 sequence (DNA): TGCAGCGTTGAAGAGAGGGGACAGGGCTTAAATGAGCAGTTCTTC.

This chain connects TRBV12-3 or TRBV12-4 to TRBJ2-2, with 7 bases fitting TRBD1. V was clipped by 6 bases and J by 6 bases; unmatched bases: 4. This CDR3 spans 13 amino acids. The chain's CDR3 is CASRKGAAGELFF. The CDR3 region has the DNA TGTGCCAGCAGGAAGGGGGCGGCCGGGGAGCTGTTTTTT.

This clone was observed once. The chain couples TRBV9 to TRBJ2-2; 8 bases line up with TRBD2. This CDR3 has 18 residues. V gave up 4 bases and J gave up 6 bases; unmatched junction bases: 17. Germline CDR1 and CDR2: SGDLS and YYNGEE. In DNA, the CDR3 is TGTGCCAGCAGCTTCCGCCTCCAGGCGGGGGGCGATGCCGGGGAGCTGTTTTTT. Protein sequence: CASSFRLQAGGDAGELFF.

The table lists this clone with a few counts. The chain employs TRBV11-3 and TRBJ2-2; 7 bases are shared with TRBD1. V was pared by 4 bases and J by 5 bases, with 4 bases of the junction left unmatched. The germline gives CDR1 SGHNT, CDR2 YENEEA. CDR3 length: 14 residues. The CDR3 sequence is CASSWRQGTGELFF. CDR3 DNA sequence: TGTGCCAGCAGCTGGAGACAGGGAACCGGGGAGCTGTTTTTT.

The chain has TRBV28 and TRBJ1-4; 7 nucleotides match TRBD1. The CDR3 runs to 14 residues. Germline assignment: CDR1 MDHEN and CDR2 SYDVKM. The junction had 8 bases not matched to a gene; V was cut back by 6 bases and J by 7 bases. The CDR3 loop reads CASRYTGVGEKLFF. The CDR3 coding sequence is TGTGCCAGCAGGTATACAGGGGTTGGTGAAAAACTGTTTTTT.

The V gene is TRBV28, the J gene TRBJ1-6; no clear D. Germline CDR1 is MDHEN and CDR2 is SYDVKM. Trimming removed 5 bases from V and 0 bases from J, with 8 bases in between. The CDR3 has 15 residues. The CDR3 coding sequence is TGTGCCAGCAGTCCGGGCAGCTCCTATAATTCACCCCTCCACTTT. Translation: CASSPGSSYNSPLHF.

A note on this clone: At one end the junction does not follow the germline gene, possibly because of a read error. The genes are TRBV4-1 and TRBJ1-2; TRBD1 might be the D (5 bases). This CDR3 has 13 residues. CDR1 is MGHRA, CDR2 YSYEKL, per germline. The CDR3 coding sequence is TGCGCAAGCAGCCCCAAGAGGGGCTATGGCTACACCTTC. Protein sequence: CASSPKRGYGYTF.

The V call is TRBV2, the J call TRBJ2-2; 7 bases are a match to TRBD1. V was pared by 4 bases and J by 6 bases, with 5 bases of the junction left unmatched. The CDR3 consists of 14 residues. Germline V gene lookup returns CDR1 SNHLY and CDR2 FYNNEI. CDR3 bases: TGTGCCAGCAGTGTATTACAGGGGCCCGGGGAGCTGTTTTTT. It specifies CASSVLQGPGELFF.